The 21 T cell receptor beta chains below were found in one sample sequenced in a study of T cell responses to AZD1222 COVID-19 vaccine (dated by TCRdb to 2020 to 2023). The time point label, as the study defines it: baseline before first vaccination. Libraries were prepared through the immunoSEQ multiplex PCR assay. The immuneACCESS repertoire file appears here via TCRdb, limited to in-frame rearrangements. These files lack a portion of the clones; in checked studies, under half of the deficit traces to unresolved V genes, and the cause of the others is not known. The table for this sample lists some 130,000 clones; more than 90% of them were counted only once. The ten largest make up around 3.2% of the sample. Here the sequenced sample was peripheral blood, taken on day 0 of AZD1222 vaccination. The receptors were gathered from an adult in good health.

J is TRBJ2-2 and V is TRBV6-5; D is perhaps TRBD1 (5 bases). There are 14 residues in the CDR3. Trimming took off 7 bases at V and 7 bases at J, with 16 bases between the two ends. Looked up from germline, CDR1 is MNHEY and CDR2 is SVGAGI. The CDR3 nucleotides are TGTGCCAGCACTAGGACACCCCCGGTCGGGGAGCTGTTTTTT. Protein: CASTRTPPVGELFF.

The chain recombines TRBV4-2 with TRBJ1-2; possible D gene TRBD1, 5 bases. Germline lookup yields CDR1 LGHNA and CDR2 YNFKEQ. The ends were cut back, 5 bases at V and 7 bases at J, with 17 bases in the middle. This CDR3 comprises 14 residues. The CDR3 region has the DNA TGTGCCAGCAGCGCCCCCGGGACCGGGGGTGGCTACACCTTC. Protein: CASSAPGTGGGYTF.

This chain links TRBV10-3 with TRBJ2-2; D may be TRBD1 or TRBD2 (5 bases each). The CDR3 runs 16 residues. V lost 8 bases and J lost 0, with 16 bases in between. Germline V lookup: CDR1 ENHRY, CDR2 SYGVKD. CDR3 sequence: CAIPRGQGPNTGELFF. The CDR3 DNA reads TGTGCCATCCCCCGCGGGCAGGGACCGAACACCGGGGAGCTGTTTTTT.

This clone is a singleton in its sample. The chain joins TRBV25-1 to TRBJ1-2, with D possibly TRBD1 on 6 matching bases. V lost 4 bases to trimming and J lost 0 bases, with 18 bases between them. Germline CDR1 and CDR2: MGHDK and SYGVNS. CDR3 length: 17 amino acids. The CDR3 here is CASSGPQGHRANYGYTF. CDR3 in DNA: TGTGCCAGCAGTGGACCACAGGGTCATCGAGCTAACTATGGCTACACCTTC.

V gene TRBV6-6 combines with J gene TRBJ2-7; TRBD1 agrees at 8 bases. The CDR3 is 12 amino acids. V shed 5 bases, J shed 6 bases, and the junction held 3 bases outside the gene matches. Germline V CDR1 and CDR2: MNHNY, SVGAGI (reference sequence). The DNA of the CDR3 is TGTGCCAGCAGTACAGGGGGACTCGAGCAGTACTTC. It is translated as CASSTGGLEQYF.

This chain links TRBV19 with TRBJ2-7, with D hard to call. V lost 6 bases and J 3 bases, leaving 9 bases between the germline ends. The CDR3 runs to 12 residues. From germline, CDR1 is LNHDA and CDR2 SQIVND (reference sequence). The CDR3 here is CASRATGYEQYF. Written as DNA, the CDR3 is TGTGCCAGTAGAGCCACTGGCTACGAGCAGTACTTC.

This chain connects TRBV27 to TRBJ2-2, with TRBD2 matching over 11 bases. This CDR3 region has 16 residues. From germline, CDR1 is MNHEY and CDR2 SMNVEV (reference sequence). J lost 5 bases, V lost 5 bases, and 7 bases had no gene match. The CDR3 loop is CASSTLRLAGTGELFF. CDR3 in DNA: TGTGCCAGCAGTACCCTCCGACTAGCGGGAACCGGGGAGCTGTTTTTT.

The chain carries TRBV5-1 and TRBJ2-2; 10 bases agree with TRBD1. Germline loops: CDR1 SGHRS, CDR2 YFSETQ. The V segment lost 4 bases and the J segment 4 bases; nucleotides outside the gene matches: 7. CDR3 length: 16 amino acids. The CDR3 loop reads CASSMTGGPTTGELFF. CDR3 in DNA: TGCGCCAGCAGCATGACAGGGGGCCCGACCACCGGGGAGCTGTTTTTT.

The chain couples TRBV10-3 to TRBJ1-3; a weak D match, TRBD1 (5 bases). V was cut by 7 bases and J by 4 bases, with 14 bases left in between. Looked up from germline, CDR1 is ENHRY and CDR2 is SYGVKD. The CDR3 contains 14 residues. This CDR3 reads CAITTAGMGNTIYF. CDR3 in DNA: TGTGCCATCACGACAGCGGGTATGGGAAACACCATATATTTT.

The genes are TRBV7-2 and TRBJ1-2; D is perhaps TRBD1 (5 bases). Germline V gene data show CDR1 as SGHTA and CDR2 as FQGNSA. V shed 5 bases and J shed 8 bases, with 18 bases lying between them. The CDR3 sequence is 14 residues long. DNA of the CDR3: TGTGCCAGCAGCCTGGGGCAGGCGGCATGGGGCTACACCTTC. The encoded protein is CASSLGQAAWGYTF.

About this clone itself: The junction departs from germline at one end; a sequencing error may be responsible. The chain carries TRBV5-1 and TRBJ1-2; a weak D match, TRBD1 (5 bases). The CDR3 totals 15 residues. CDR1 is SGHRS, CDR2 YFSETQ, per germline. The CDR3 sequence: CASSLEGIRSYGYTF. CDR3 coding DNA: TGCGCCAGTAGCTTAGAGGGGATTCGAAGCTATGGCTACACCTTC. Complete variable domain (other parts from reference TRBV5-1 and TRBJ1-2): KAGVTQTPRYLIKTRGQQVTLSCSPISGHRSVSWYQQTPGQGLQFLFEYFSETQRNKGNFPGRFSGRQFSNSRSEMNVSTLELGDSALYLCASSLEGIRSYGYTFGSGTRLTVV.

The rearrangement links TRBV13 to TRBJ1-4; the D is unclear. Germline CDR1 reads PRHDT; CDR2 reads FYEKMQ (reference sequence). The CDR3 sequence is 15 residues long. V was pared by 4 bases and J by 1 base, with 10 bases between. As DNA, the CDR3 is TGTGCCAGCAGCTCCCGACTGGGAACTAATGAAAAACTGTTTTTT. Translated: CASSSRLGTNEKLFF. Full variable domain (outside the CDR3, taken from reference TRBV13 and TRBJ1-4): AAGVIQSPRHLIKEKRETATLKCYPIPRHDTVYWYQQGPGQDPQFLISFYEKMQSDKGSIPDRFSAQQFSDYHSELNMSSLELGDSALYFCASSSRLGTNEKLFFGSGTQLSVL.

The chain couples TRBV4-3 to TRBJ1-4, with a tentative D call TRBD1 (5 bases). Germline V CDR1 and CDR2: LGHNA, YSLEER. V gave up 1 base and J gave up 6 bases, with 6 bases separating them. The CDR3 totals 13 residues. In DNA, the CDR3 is TGCGCCAGCAGCCAAGCCAGGGATGAAAAACTGTTTTTT. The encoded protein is CASSQARDEKLFF.

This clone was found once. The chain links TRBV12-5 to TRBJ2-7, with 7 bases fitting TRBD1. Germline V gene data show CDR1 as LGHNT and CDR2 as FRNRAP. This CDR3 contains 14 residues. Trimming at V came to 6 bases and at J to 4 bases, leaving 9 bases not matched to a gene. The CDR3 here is CASGRTGGPYEQYF. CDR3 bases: TGTGCTAGTGGCAGGACAGGAGGACCTTACGAGCAGTACTTC.

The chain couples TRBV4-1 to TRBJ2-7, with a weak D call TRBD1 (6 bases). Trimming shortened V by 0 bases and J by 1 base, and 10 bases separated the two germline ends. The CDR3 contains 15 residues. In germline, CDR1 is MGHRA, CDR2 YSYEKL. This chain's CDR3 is CASSQEERGSYEQYF. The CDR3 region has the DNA TGCGCCAGCAGCCAAGAGGAAAGGGGGTCCTACGAGCAGTACTTC.

CDR3 sequence: CASSQKVRLAGDYEQYF. Here the CDR3 DNA reads TGCGCCAGCAGCCAAAAAGTCCGACTAGCGGGGGACTACGAGCAGTACTTC. The genes are TRBV4-1 and TRBJ2-7; TRBD2 matches at 12 bases. Germline V gives CDR1 MGHRA, CDR2 YSYEKL. V lost 2 bases to trimming and J lost 3 bases; unmatched junction nucleotides: 8. The CDR3 sequence is 17 residues long.

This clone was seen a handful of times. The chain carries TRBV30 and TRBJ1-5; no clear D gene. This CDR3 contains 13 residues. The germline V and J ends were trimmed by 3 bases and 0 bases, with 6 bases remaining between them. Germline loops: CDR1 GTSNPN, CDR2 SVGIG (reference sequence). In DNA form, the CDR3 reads TGTGCCTGGAGCCCTCATAGCAATCAGCCCCAGCATTTT. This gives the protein CAWSPHSNQPQHF. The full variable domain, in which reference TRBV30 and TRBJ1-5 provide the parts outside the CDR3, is SQTIHQWPATLVQPVGSPLSLECTVEGTSNPNLYWYRQAAGRGLQLLFYSVGIGQISSEVPQNLSASRPQDRQFILSSKKLLLSDSGFYLCAWSPHSNQPQHFGDGTRLSIL.

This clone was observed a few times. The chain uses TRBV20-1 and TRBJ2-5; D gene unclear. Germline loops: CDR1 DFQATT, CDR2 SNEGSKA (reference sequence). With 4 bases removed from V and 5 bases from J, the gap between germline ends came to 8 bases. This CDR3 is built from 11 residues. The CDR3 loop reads CSANPRETQYF. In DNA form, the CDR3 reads TGCAGTGCTAACCCCCGGGAGACCCAGTACTTC.

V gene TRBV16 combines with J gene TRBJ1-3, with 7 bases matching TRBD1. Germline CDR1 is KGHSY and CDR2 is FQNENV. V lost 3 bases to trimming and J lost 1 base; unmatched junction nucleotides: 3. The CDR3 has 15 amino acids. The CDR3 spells CASSQTGISGNTIYF. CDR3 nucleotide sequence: TGTGCCAGCAGCCAGACAGGGATATCTGGAAACACCATATATTTT.

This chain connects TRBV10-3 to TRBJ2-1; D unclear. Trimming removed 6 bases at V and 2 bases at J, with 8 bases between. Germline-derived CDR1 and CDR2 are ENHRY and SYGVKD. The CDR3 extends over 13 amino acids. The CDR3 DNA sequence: TGTGCCATCAGCTCTCAGACCTACAATGAGCAGTTCTTC. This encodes CAISSQTYNEQFF.

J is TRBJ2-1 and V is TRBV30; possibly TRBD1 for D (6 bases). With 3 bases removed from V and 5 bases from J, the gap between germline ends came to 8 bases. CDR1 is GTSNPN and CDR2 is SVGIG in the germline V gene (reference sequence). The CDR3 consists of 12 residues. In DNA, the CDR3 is TGTGCCTGGAGGGACAGCCACAATGAGCAGTTCTTC. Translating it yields CAWRDSHNEQFF.